The 6 T cell receptor beta chains presented below share a single source sample, sequenced in a study of PD-L1 blockade in urothelial cancer. The data were produced by immunoSEQ multiplex PCR, yet TCRdb's version contains in-frame clones alone and is incomplete. The repertoire has about 52,000 clones, over 75% of them found once; the top ten carry about 5.3%. The sample consisted of PBMCs, taken around atezolizumab (anti-PD-L1) treatment. These receptor sequences come from a man aged 35-49 years with urothelial cancer.

This chain connects TRBV28 to TRBJ1-2, with unresolved D. CDR1 and CDR2 (germline): MDHEN, SYDVKM. This CDR3 region has 15 residues. Trimming shortened V by 4 bases and J by 8 bases, and 20 bases separated the two germline ends. The CDR3 sequence is CASSSDPMDFRGYTF. The DNA for the CDR3 is TGTGCCAGCAGTTCCGATCCCATGGACTTTCGCGGCTACACCTTC.

The chain joins TRBV5-6 to TRBJ1-2, with TRBD1 matching over 7 bases. V was clipped by 4 bases and J by 8 bases; unmatched bases: 11. Per germline, CDR1 SGHDT and CDR2 YYEEEE. The CDR3 is 14 residues long. The CDR3 region has the DNA TGTGCCAGCAGCCTCAGGGGGGCGGGGAAGGGCTACACCTTC. It specifies CASSLRGAGKGYTF.

V gene TRBV4-1 combines with J gene TRBJ2-3, with TRBD1 matching 8 bases. From germline, CDR1 is MGHRA and CDR2 YSYEKL. Losses at the gene ends were 6 bases for V and 8 bases for J; bases not matched to a gene: 10. This CDR3 region has 14 residues. The CDR3 nucleotides are TGCGCCAGCAGACAACAGGGGGGCGGCGGTACGCAGTATTTT. It encodes CASRQQGGGGTQYF.

The chain employs TRBV27 and TRBJ2-2; the match to TRBD1 covers 7 bases. CDR3 size: 14 residues. V was clipped by 8 bases and J by 8 bases; unmatched bases: 11. The germline V gene has CDR1 MNHEY and CDR2 SMNVEV (reference sequence). The CDR3 bases are TGTGCCAGCGCAGGACAGGCTAAGTTGGGGGAGCTGTTTTTT. Protein: CASAGQAKLGELFF.

Only one count was recorded for this clone. V and J are TRBV7-9 and TRBJ2-2; 16 bases fit TRBD2. The length of the CDR3 is 19 residues. Looked up from germline, CDR1 is SEHNR and CDR2 is FQNEAQ (reference sequence). J lost 6 bases, V lost 4 bases, and 11 bases had no gene match. The CDR3 DNA reads TGTGCCAGCAGCTCACCAGGGACTAGCGGGAGGGCCGGCGCCGGGGAGCTGTTTTTT. Its protein is CASSSPGTSGRAGAGELFF.

This chain connects TRBV9 to TRBJ2-1, with 7 bases aligning to TRBD1. Germline CDR1 is SGDLS and CDR2 is YYNGEE. The CDR3 has 14 amino acids. V dropped 3 bases and J dropped 5; count of bases not matched to a gene: 5. CDR3 sequence reads: CASSEGTEHNEQFF. CDR3 DNA sequence: TGTGCCAGCAGCGAGGGGACAGAACACAATGAGCAGTTCTTC.